A single sample is the source of the 23 T cell receptor beta chains below, sequenced in a study of T cells in Graves' hyperthyroidism and ophthalmopathy (dated by TCRdb to the late 2010s). Receptors were amplified or captured by multiplex PCR. TCRdb shows the sequencer as Illumina HiSeq 2000. TCR beta CDR3 regions were amplified from RNA transcripts. A first-round RT-PCR of the TCR CDR3 used the HTBI primer set with the Qiagen OneStep RT-PCR kit. The raw public data were reprocessed by TCRdb itself: fastp quality trimming at Q25, MiXCR clonotype calling, in-frame beta chains only. Entries that share a CDR3 protein sequence are merged under the most common genes and DNA. Recorded for this sample are around 600,000 distinct CDR3 sequences; about 45% of them occurred a single time. 6.5% to 9% of the sample comes from the top ten. Sequenced: peripheral blood or thyroid tissue (not recorded which). The source of these receptors is an adult man with Graves' disease, either hyperthyroidism or ophthalmopathy (not recorded which).

DNA for the CDR3: TGTGCCAGCATGCGGCCCAGGTCGGGCACTGAAGCTTTCTTT. This encodes CASMRPRSGTEAFF. The chain uses TRBV2 and TRBJ1-1, with unresolved D. The CDR3 is 14 amino acids. The germline V and J ends were trimmed by 7 bases and 4 bases, with 16 bases remaining between them. From germline, CDR1 is SNHLY and CDR2 FYNNEI.

The J gene is TRBJ1-4, the V gene TRBV10-3; the D is unclear. V was pared by 6 bases and J by 6 bases, with 14 bases between. CDR1 and CDR2 (germline): ENHRY, SYGVKD. This CDR3 is 14 amino acids long. CDR3 coding DNA: TGTGCCATCAGCTACACCAGATCGGATGAAAAACTGTTTTTT. It encodes CAISYTRSDEKLFF.

The rearrangement joins TRBV10-3 to TRBJ2-5; D is uncertain. This CDR3 contains 13 residues. Trimming stripped 3 bases from V and 5 bases from J, with 10 bases between. Per germline, CDR1 ENHRY and CDR2 SYGVKD. The CDR3 bases are TGTGCCATCAGTGACGGAGATGGGGAGACCCAGTACTTC. It specifies CAISDGDGETQYF.

The rearrangement joins TRBV24-1 to TRBJ2-5; 7 nucleotides agree with TRBD1. From germline, CDR1 is KGHDR and CDR2 SFDVKD. Trimming removed 7 bases from V and 5 bases from J; junction bases left unmatched: 6. The CDR3 has 13 amino acids. The CDR3 DNA follows: TGTGCCACCAGCGGATACAGGGGTGAGACCCAGTACTTC. Its translation: CATSGYRGETQYF.

A single count supports this clonotype. Written as DNA, the CDR3 is TGTGCCAGCAGCTTAGAGGTCGGGACAGGCCTCCACTTT. Protein product: CASSLEVGTGLHF. V usage is TRBV7-8 and J usage is TRBJ1-6, with TRBD1 matching over 8 bases. The CDR3 loop spans 13 amino acids. CDR1 and CDR2 from the germline V gene are SGHVS and FQNEAQ. Trimming at V came to 1 base and at J to 15 bases, leaving 5 bases not matched to a gene.

This clonotype was recorded a few times. DNA for the CDR3: TGTGCCACCAGTGAGCCGGGACAGGGGGTCAATCAGCCCCAGCATTTT. This sequence encodes CATSEPGQGVNQPQHF. The V call is TRBV24-1, the J call TRBJ1-5; 11 bases fit TRBD1. The germline gives CDR1 KGHDR, CDR2 SFDVKD. The CDR3 covers 16 residues. Trimming cost V 4 bases and J 3 bases; bases outside gene matches: 4.

This clonotype was picked up a small number of times. This chain joins TRBV5-4 and TRBJ1-1; the D gene is possibly TRBD1 (5 bases). This CDR3 comprises 15 residues. Germline V gene lookup returns CDR1 SGHNT and CDR2 YYREEE (reference sequence). The V and J ends lost 0 bases and 4 bases respectively, with 13 bases between them. The CDR3: CASSLGQGGFTEAFF. The CDR3 nucleotides are TGTGCCAGCAGCTTGGGGCAGGGAGGATTCACTGAAGCTTTCTTT.

The rearrangement uses TRBV24-1 and TRBJ1-2; 8 positions match TRBD1. There are 14 residues in the CDR3. The V and J ends lost 3 bases and 4 bases, in that order; junction bases with no gene match: 3. Per germline, CDR1 KGHDR and CDR2 SFDVKD. CDR3 protein: CATSDNRGTYGYTF. The DNA of the CDR3 is TGTGCCACCAGTGATAACAGGGGGACCTATGGCTACACCTTC.

Turning to this clonotype: This is likely a read error, given that the CDR3 carries no conserved phenylalanine or tryptophan at its end. The DNA is left out, because the CDR3 cannot be placed on it with certainty; the CDR3 is given as TCRdb lists it. This chain connects TRBV10-3 to TRBJ1-3; TRBD1, the table's D call, was not compared with the DNA. The V gene's germline CDR1 is ENHRY and CDR2 SYGVKD. The CDR3 is 9 residues long, counting both termini. The CDR3 region is CAISGQAPS.

This chain links TRBV2 with TRBJ1-5; TRBD1 agrees at 8 bases. The CDR3 runs to 15 residues. V dropped 6 bases and J dropped 3; count of bases not matched to a gene: 7. CDR1 and CDR2 from the germline V gene are SNHLY and FYNNEI. CDR3 sequence: CASSRRQGTNQPQHF. Here the CDR3 DNA reads TGTGCCAGCAGCCGAAGACAGGGGACCAATCAGCCCCAGCATTTT.

Note on this clonotype: Germline and junction disagree at one end, which may indicate a read error. This sequence joins TRBV10-3 and TRBJ2-7; TRBD1 agrees at 9 bases. Per germline, CDR1 ENHRY and CDR2 SYGVKD. This CDR3 has 15 residues. The CDR3 sequence is CVISDGGQGFYEQYF. CDR3 DNA sequence: TGTGTCATCAGTGATGGGGGACAGGGATTCTACGAGCAGTACTTC.

On this clonotype: The junction shows a germline mismatch at one end, possibly a read error. The chain uses TRBV6-2 or TRBV6-3 and TRBJ1-4; D ambiguous. This CDR3 comprises 8 residues. Germline lookup yields CDR1 MNHEY and CDR2 SVGEGT. For the CDR3, the DNA is TGTGCCAGCAGTTCACGGGATTTT. Its protein product is CASSSRDF.

This chain connects TRBV7-3 to TRBJ1-6, with a tentative D call TRBD1 (6 bases). V lost 2 bases to trimming and J lost 8 bases, with 7 bases between them. CDR3 length equals 13 residues. From germline, CDR1 is SGHTA and CDR2 FQGTGA. CDR3 DNA: TGTGCCAGCAGCTTAGGGGGCCATTCACCCCTCCACTTT. Protein sequence: CASSLGGHSPLHF. Full variable domain (remainder filled in from reference TRBV7-3 and TRBJ1-6): GAGVSQTPSNKVTEKGKYVELRCDPISGHTALYWYRQSLGQGPEFLIYFQGTGAADDSGLPNDRFFAVRPEGSVSTLKIQRTERGDSAVYLCASSLGGHSPLHFGNGTRLTVT.

This chain joins TRBV11-3 and TRBJ1-3; the D is unclear. Trimming pared 2 bases from V and 0 bases from J, leaving 14 bases between. The CDR3 consists of 17 residues. Germline V gene data show CDR1 as SGHNT and CDR2 as YENEEA. The CDR3 coding sequence is TGTGCCAGCAGCTTATTTTCCAGAACCCTCTCTGGAAACACCATATATTTT. Its protein is CASSLFSRTLSGNTIYF.

The chain uses TRBV15 and TRBJ1-4; D gene uncertain. CDR1 is LNHNV and CDR2 is YYDKDF in the germline V gene (reference sequence). V lost 4 bases to trimming and J lost 6 bases, with 15 bases between them. The CDR3 length is 15 residues. The CDR3 loop reads CATSTRLAGYEKLFF. CDR3 sequence (DNA): TGTGCCACCAGCACCAGACTAGCGGGGTATGAAAAACTGTTTTTT.

This clonotype was detected only a few times. The chain links TRBV5-1 to TRBJ1-2; perhaps TRBD1 as D (5 bases). V was cut by 2 bases and J by 8 bases, with 10 bases left in between. The CDR3 length is 12 residues. CDR1 is SGHRS, CDR2 YFSETQ, per germline. The CDR3 reads CASSFGGEGYTF. The CDR3 coding sequence is TGCGCCAGCAGCTTCGGGGGGGAAGGCTACACCTTC.

The chain has TRBV20-1 and TRBJ2-5, with TRBD2 identical over 7 bases. Germline V gene data show CDR1 as DFQATT and CDR2 as SNEGSKA (reference sequence). CDR3 length equals 16 residues. Trimming took 0 bases from V and 2 from J; bases not matched to a gene: 9. CDR3 nucleotides: TGCAGTGCTAGAGACCTAGAGCTAGCGGAGCAAGAGACCCAGTACTTC. Its translation is CSARDLELAEQETQYF.

V and J are TRBV29-1 and TRBJ2-7, with TRBD2 matching over 7 bases. V shed 0 bases, J shed 0 bases, and the junction held 5 bases outside the gene matches. Germline CDR1 and CDR2: SQVTM and ANQGSEA. This CDR3 is built from 15 residues. CDR3 protein: CSVEDRLAASYEQYF. The CDR3 DNA reads as TGCAGCGTTGAAGATCGGCTAGCGGCCTCCTACGAGCAGTACTTC.

The table lists this clonotype with many counts. The chain employs TRBV19 and TRBJ1-1; no clear D gene. Germline loops: CDR1 LNHDA, CDR2 SQIVND (reference sequence). This CDR3 contains 13 residues. Trimming cost V 3 bases and J 1 base, with 6 bases left between them. CDR3 nucleotides: TGTGCCAGTAGTATCGGGCAGAACACTGAAGCTTTCTTT. This encodes CASSIGQNTEAFF.

A few counts support this clonotype. The gene calls are TRBV29-1 and TRBJ2-5, with 8 bases aligning to TRBD2. This CDR3 has 16 residues. Germline V CDR1 and CDR2: SQVTM, ANQGSEA. J lost 4 bases, V lost 3 bases, and 13 bases had no gene match. CDR3 nucleotide sequence: TGCAGCGTTGAGTCTGGCGGGAGGAGGGTGGCAGAGACCCAGTACTTC. This translates into CSVESGGRRVAETQYF.

This clonotype was found a few times. The V gene is TRBV19, the J gene TRBJ1-2; maybe TRBD1 (5 bases). Germline CDR1 and CDR2: LNHDA and SQIVND (reference sequence). The CDR3 is 15 residues long. V lost 11 bases, J lost 8 bases, and 27 bases lay in between. CDR3 in amino acids: CAVTTGATTRGGYTF. In nucleotides, the CDR3 is TGTGCCGTTACCACCGGGGCAACTACAAGAGGCGGCTACACCTTC.

The V and J genes are TRBV7-2 and TRBJ1-3, with a possible D match to TRBD1 (5 bases). This CDR3 spans 17 amino acids. From germline, CDR1 is SGHTA and CDR2 FQGNSA. V was shortened by 1 base and J by 2 bases, with 15 bases between the two germline ends. CDR3 bases: TGTGCCAGCAGCTTAGTCTGGCGGCAGGGAACTGGAAACACCATATATTTT. It encodes CASSLVWRQGTGNTIYF.

Details on this clonotype: A much larger clone differs from this one at a single base, so this may be a read error. The chain uses TRBV7-9 and TRBJ2-5, with TRBD2 identical over 9 bases. The CDR3 has 15 residues. Germline CDR1 and CDR2: SEHNR and FQNEAQ (reference sequence). As DNA, the CDR3 is TGTGCTAGCAGCTTAGGCGGGGGGGACCAAGAGATCCAGTACTTC. Translated: CASSLGGGDQEIQYF.